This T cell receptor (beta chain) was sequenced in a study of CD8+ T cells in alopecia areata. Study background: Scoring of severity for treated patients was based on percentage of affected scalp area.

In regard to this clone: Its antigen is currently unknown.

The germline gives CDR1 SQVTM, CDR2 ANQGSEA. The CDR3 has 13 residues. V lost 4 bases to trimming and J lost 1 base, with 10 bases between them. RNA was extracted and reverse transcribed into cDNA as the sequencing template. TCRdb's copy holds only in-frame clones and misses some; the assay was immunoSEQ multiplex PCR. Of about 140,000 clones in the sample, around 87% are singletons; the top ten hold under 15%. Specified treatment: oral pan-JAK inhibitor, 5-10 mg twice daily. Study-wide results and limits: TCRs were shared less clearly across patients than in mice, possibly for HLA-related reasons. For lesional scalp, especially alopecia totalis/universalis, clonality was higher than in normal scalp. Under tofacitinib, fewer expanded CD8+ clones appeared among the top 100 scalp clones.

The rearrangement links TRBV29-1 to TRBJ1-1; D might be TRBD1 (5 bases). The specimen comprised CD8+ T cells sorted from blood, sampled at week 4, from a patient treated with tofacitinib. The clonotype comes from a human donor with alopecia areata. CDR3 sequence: CSVGGTSNTEAFF. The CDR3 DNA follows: TGCAGCGTTGGAGGGACCTCGAACACTGAAGCTTTCTTT.